A selection of T cell receptor beta chains follows, all from one sample in a study of cytomegalovirus exposure and HLA in healthy donors. This table comes from immunoSEQ multiplex PCR, and its TCRdb copy is limited to in-frame clones, with some not included. Of roughly 130,000 clones in the sample, 70% to 80% are singletons; the top ten hold less than 2%. The sequenced sample was PBMCs. The receptors originated from a woman aged 50 to 65 in good health and CMV-seronegative. Both conserved end residues are part of each CDR3. The D gene is left open where the match is weak. Clone size is stated in some rows and not others, as once, few, many or a class when expanded.

V	size	D	J	DNA	CDR3
TRBV7-3	-	TRBD1	TRBJ1-1	TGTGCCAGCAGCGAAAGGGCAGGGGGAACTGAAGCTTTCTTT	CASSERAGGTEAFF
TRBV7-2	-	TRBD1	TRBJ1-2	TGTGCCAGCAGCGACCAGGGGGAAGTAGAGGGCTACACCTTC	CASSDQGEVEGYTF
TRBV4-3	once	TRBD2	TRBJ2-3	TGCGCCAGCAGCCAATTAGCGGGACATCCAGATACGCAGTATTTT	CASSQLAGHPDTQYF
TRBV21-1	-	-	TRBJ2-3	TGTGCCAGAGAGAAAATCTCTAGGGCGCTAGCGGGAGGACAGGAGACGCAGTATTTT	CAREKISRALAGGQETQYF
TRBV29-1	-	-	TRBJ2-5	TGCAGCGTCACCCCTTGGGGGACTCCCGAGACCCAGTACTTC	CSVTPWGTPETQYF
TRBV21-1	few	-	TRBJ2-6	TGTGCCAGCATTCCCTACGGGGAGGGGGTAACTGGGGCCAACGTCCTGACTTTC	CASIPYGEGVTGANVLTF
TRBV4-2	-	TRBD2	TRBJ2-1	TGTGCCAGCAGCCCCCGGACTAGCGGGAGAGGCAATGAGCAGTTCTTC	CASSPRTSGRGNEQFF
TRBV9	-	-	TRBJ2-5	TGTGCCAGCAGCGTAGGTGGAAAAGGACAGCTTGGGGAGACCCAGTACTTC	CASSVGGKGQLGETQYF
TRBV20-1	once	TRBD1	TRBJ1-1	TGCAGTGCTAGAGTAGGGGGCGTCGCTTTCTTT	CSARVGGVAFF
TRBV27	-	TRBD1	TRBJ2-3	TGTGCCAGCAGTTTATGGAGGACAGGGGTTAGCACAGATACGCAGTATTTT	CASSLWRTGVSTDTQYF
TRBV19	-	TRBD1	TRBJ2-7	TGTGCCAGTAGTATCTCACCCGTCGACAGGGGGACCTACGAGCAGTACTTC	CASSISPVDRGTYEQYF
TRBV19	-	-	TRBJ2-2	TGTGCCAGTTCGAGTCAGGGGCGGCCGATATCGGCCGGGGAGCTGTTTTTT	CASSSQGRPISAGELFF
TRBV6-1	-	-	TRBJ2-7	TGTGCCAGCACCCACCGAGGGTTGAACTACGAGCAGTACTTC	CASTHRGLNYEQYF
TRBV29-1	-	TRBD1	TRBJ1-2	TGCAGCGTTGAACTACAGGGGTTACGGGGCTACACCTTC	CSVELQGLRGYTF
TRBV9	-	TRBD1	TRBJ1-1	TGTGCCAGCAGCGTTAGACCGGGACAGGCGATCGGGACTGAAGCTTTCTTT	CASSVRPGQAIGTEAFF
TRBV19	once	-	TRBJ1-1	TGTGCCAGTACTCAACGGGGGAACACTGAAGCTTTCTTT	CASTQRGNTEAFF
TRBV19	few	TRBD1	TRBJ2-5	TGTGCCAGTAGGCGCCCCGGACAGGGTGAGGAGACCCAGTACTTC	CASRRPGQGEETQYF
TRBV29-1	-	TRBD1	TRBJ1-2	TGCAGCGTCCCGGGACAGGAAAATGGCTACCCCTTC	CSVPGQENGYPF
TRBV19	few	-	TRBJ1-2	TGTGCCAGTAGTATCCAGGGCTATGGCTACACCTTC	CASSIQGYGYTF
TRBV30	few	-	TRBJ2-7	TGTGCCTGGAGTCGGATGGTAAGAGGAGAGCAGTACTTC	CAWSRMVRGEQYF
TRBV15	-	TRBD1	TRBJ2-7	TGTGCCACCAGCAGGGGGACAGGGACATTTTACGAGCAGTACTTC	CATSRGTGTFYEQYF
TRBV11-3	-	TRBD1	TRBJ1-1	TGTGCCAGCAGCTCCGGGACAGGGTTGAACACTGAAGCTTTCTTT	CASSSGTGLNTEAFF
TRBV6-1	-	-	TRBJ1-1	TGTGCCAGCGGATCCAATAGGGAGACTGAAGCTTTCTTT	CASGSNRETEAFF
TRBV7-3	-	TRBD1	TRBJ1-1	TGTGCCAGCGGCGGGACAGGGAACACTGAAGCTTTCTTT	CASGGTGNTEAFF
TRBV6-1	-	TRBD1	TRBJ1-5	TGTGCCAGCAGTGAAGCGACAGGGGCCGGTCAGCCCCAGAATTTT	CASSEATGAGQPQNF
TRBV6-1	-	TRBD1	TRBJ2-6	TGTGCCAGCGGACAGGGGTTAGGGGCCAACGTCCTGACTTTC	CASGQGLGANVLTF
TRBV5-4	-	TRBD1	TRBJ2-1	TGTGCCAGCAGTTCGCAGGGGGTCAATGAGCAGTTCTTC	CASSSQGVNEQFF
TRBV9	-	TRBD2	TRBJ2-3	TGTGCCAGCAGCTCCCAAGGGCTAGCGGGAGTAGATACGCAGTATTTT	CASSSQGLAGVDTQYF
TRBV5-1	-	-	TRBJ1-1	TGCGCCAGCAACGGCGGCAGCTCTAACACTGAAGCTTTCTTT	CASNGGSSNTEAFF
TRBV4-3	-	-	TRBJ1-1	TGCGCCAGCAGCCAAGAAGTATCAAGGGGGGGGAACACTGAAGCTTTCTTT	CASSQEVSRGGNTEAFF
TRBV30	-	-	TRBJ2-3	TGTGCCACTGAGCGGACCATCACAGATACGCAGTATTTT	CATERTITDTQYF
TRBV14	-	TRBD1	TRBJ1-2	TGTGCCAGCGGGGACAGACCATATGGCTACACCTTC	CASGDRPYGYTF
TRBV11-3	-	-	TRBJ1-1	TGTGCCAGCAGCTTTTACTTGGGGGGACCGAACACTGAAGCTTTCTTT	CASSFYLGGPNTEAFF
TRBV11-3	few	-	TRBJ2-1	TGTGCCAGCAGCCCCCTCCTAGCTCACAATGAGCAGTTCTTC	CASSPLLAHNEQFF
TRBV7-9	-	TRBD2	TRBJ2-7	TGTGCCAGCAGCCCCGTCATCGGGACTAGCGGGAGGGCCTTACACGAGCAGTACTTC	CASSPVIGTSGRALHEQYF
TRBV5-8	-	-	TRBJ1-1	TGTGCCAGCAGCTTCAAAGGGGCCCCGAACACTGAAGCTTTCTTT	CASSFKGAPNTEAFF
TRBV10-3	few	TRBD1	TRBJ1-4	TGTGCCATCAGGGGACAGCCTAATGAAAAACTGTTTTTT	CAIRGQPNEKLFF
TRBV28	-	-	TRBJ2-1	TGTGCCAGCACCCCCCCACTCGGTGAGCAGTTCTTC	CASTPPLGEQFF
TRBV5-1	once	TRBD2	TRBJ2-5	TGCGCCAGCAGCTTGGATCTAGCTAGCGGGAATCAAGAGACCCAGTACTTC	CASSLDLASGNQETQYF
TRBV5-6	few	-	TRBJ1-1	TGTGCCAGCAGTCTCCCGAACACTGAAGCTTTCTTT	CASSLPNTEAFF
TRBV5-4	-	-	TRBJ2-7	TGTGCCAGCAGCTTGGGGTGGAGCGACGAGCAGTACTTC	CASSLGWSDEQYF
TRBV5-1	-	-	TRBJ2-5	TGCGCCAGCAGTCGTTCAGGGGACCAAGAGACCCAGTACTTC	CASSRSGDQETQYF
TRBV19	once	-	TRBJ1-2	TGTGCCAGTAGTACCTCACAGGGTTATTACGGAGGCTACACCTTC	CASSTSQGYYGGYTF
TRBV7-9	-	-	TRBJ1-2	TGTGCCAGCAGACCTCCGGGACAAAACTATGGCTACACCTTC	CASRPPGQNYGYTF
TRBV14	once	-	TRBJ2-7	TGTGCCAGCAGCACCTCGGGCTACGAGCAGTACTTC	CASSTSGYEQYF
TRBV19	-	-	TRBJ1-5	TGTGCCAGTAGCACTGGGACATTCACTCAGCCCCAGCATTTT	CASSTGTFTQPQHF
TRBV14	-	TRBD2	TRBJ2-1	TGTGCCAGCAGCCAACTAGCGGGAGTTAACAATGAGCAGTTCTTC	CASSQLAGVNNEQFF
TRBV12-5	-	-	TRBJ2-1	TGTGCTAGTGGTTTGAGCCCGGTCAGGGAAGCCTACAATGAGCAGTTCTTC	CASGLSPVREAYNEQFF
TRBV29-1	-	TRBD1	TRBJ1-4	TGCAGCGCTCGGGACAGAGCTAATGAAAAACTGTTTTTT	CSARDRANEKLFF
TRBV6-7	-	TRBD1	TRBJ1-1	TGTGCCAGCAGTTACCTGACAGGGGTTGAAGCTTTCTTT	CASSYLTGVEAFF
TRBV28	-	TRBD2	TRBJ2-2	TGTGCCAGCAGTTTCCCTAGCGGCACCGGGGAGCTGTTTTTT	CASSFPSGTGELFF
TRBV9	-	TRBD2	TRBJ2-2	TGTGCCAGCAGCGTAGCTAGCGGGGCTACGAACACCGGGGAGCTGTTTTTT	CASSVASGATNTGELFF
TRBV7-2	once	TRBD1	TRBJ1-1	TGTGCCAGCAGCTCTCAGGGGGGCACTGAAGCTTTCTTT	CASSSQGGTEAFF
TRBV5-1	-	-	TRBJ1-2	TGCGCCAGCACCGCGGGTACCAACTATGGCTACACCTTC	CASTAGTNYGYTF
TRBV14	-	-	TRBJ1-5	TGTGCCAGCAGTCATTCAAACAATCAGCCCCAGCATTTT	CASSHSNNQPQHF